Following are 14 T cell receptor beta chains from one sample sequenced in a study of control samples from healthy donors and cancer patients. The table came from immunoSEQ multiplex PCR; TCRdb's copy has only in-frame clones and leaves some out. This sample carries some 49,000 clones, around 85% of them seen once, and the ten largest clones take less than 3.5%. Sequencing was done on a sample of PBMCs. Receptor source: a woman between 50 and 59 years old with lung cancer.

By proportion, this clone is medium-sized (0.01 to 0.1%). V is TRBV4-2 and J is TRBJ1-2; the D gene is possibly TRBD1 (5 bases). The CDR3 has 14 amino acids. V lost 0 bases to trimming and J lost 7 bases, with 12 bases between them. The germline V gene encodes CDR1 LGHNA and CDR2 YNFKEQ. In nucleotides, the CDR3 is TGTGCCAGCAGCCAAGATAAGGGGATCGGTGGCTACACCTTC. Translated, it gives CASSQDKGIGGYTF.

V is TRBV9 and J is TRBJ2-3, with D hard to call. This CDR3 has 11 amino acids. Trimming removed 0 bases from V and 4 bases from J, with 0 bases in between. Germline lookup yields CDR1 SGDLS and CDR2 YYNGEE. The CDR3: CASSVADTQYF. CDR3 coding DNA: TGTGCCAGCAGCGTAGCAGATACGCAGTATTTT.

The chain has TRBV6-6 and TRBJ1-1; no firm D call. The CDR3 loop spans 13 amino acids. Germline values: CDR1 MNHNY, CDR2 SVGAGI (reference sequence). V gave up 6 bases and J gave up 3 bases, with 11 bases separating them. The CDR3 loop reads CASSPPQDTEAFF. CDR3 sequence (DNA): TGTGCCAGCAGCCCCCCGCAGGACACTGAAGCTTTCTTT.

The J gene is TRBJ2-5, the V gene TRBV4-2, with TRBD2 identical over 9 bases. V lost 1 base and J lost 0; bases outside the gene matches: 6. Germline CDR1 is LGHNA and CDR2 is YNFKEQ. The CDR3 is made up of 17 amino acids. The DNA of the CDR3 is TGTGCCAGCAGCCAAGGTAGCGGGGGAACCCACCAAGAGACCCAGTACTTC. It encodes CASSQGSGGTHQETQYF.

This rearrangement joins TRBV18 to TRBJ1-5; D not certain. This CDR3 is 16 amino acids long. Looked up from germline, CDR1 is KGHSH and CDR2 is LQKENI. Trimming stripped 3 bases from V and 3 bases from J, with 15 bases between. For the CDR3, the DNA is TGTGCCAGCTCACCGAGAGAAAGGTCCCTCAATCAGCCCCAGCATTTT. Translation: CASSPRERSLNQPQHF.

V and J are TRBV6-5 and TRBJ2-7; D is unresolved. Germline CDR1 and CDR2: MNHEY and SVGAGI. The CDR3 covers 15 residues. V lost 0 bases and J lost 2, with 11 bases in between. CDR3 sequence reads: CASSYSTEVPYEQYF. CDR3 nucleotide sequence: TGTGCCAGCAGTTACTCGACTGAAGTCCCCTACGAGCAGTACTTC.

This CDR3 is CASSSTGGPTYEQYF. In DNA form, the CDR3 reads TGCGCCAGCAGCAGCACAGGGGGGCCTACCTACGAGCAGTACTTC. V usage is TRBV5-1 and J usage is TRBJ2-7, with 8 bases aligning to TRBD1. The CDR3 contains 15 residues. V shed 4 bases, J shed 2 bases, and the junction held 8 bases outside the gene matches. Germline V CDR1 and CDR2: SGHRS, YFSETQ.

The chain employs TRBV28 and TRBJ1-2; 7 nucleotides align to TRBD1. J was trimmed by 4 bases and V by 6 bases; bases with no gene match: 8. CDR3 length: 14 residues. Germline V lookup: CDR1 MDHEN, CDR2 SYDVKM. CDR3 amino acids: CASSTDRALYGYTF. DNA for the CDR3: TGTGCCAGCAGCACAGACAGGGCCCTCTATGGCTACACCTTC.

The CDR3 sequence is CASSPPGQANTGELFF. CDR3 sequence (DNA): TGTGCCAGCTCACCCCCGGGACAGGCGAACACCGGGGAGCTGTTTTTT. This chain connects TRBV18 to TRBJ2-2; TRBD1 aligns across 8 bases. The CDR3 contains 16 residues. V lost 3 bases and J lost 0; bases outside the gene matches: 3. Germline V gene data show CDR1 as KGHSH and CDR2 as LQKENI. The full variable domain, rest sourced from reference TRBV18 and TRBJ2-2, is NAGVMQNPRHLVRRRGQEARLRCSPMKGHSHVYWYRQLPEEGLKFMVYLQKENIIDESGMPKERFSAEFPKEGPSILRIQQVVRGDSAAYFCASSPPGQANTGELFFGEGSRLTVL.

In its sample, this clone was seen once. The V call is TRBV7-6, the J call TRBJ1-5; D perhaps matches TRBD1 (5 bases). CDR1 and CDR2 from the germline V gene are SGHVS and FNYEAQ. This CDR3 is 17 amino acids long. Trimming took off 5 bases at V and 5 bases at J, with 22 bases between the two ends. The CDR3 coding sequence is TGTGCCAGCAGCAAATCTATCTCACAATGGGGGGATCAGCCCCAGCATTTT. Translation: CASSKSISQWGDQPQHF.

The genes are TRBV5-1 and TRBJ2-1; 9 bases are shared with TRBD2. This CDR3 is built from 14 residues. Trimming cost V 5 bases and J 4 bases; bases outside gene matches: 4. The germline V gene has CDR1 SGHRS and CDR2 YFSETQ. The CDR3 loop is CASRSLAGYNEQFF. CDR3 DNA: TGCGCCAGCAGATCCCTAGCGGGGTACAATGAGCAGTTCTTC.

CDR3 in DNA: TGCGCCAGCAGCTGGGACCCTGGGGCAGCTGGAAACACCATATATTTT. It translates to CASSWDPGAAGNTIYF. The chain combines TRBV5-1 with TRBJ1-3; a possible D gene is TRBD1 (5 bases). The CDR3 runs to 16 residues. The germline CDR1 and CDR2 sequences are SGHRS and YFSETQ. The V and J ends lost 3 bases and 2 bases respectively, with 15 bases between them.

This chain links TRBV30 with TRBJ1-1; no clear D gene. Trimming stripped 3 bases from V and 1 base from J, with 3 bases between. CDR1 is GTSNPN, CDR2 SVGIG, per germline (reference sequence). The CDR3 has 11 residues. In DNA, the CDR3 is TGTGCCTGGAGCTGGAACACTGAAGCTTTCTTT. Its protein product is CAWSWNTEAFF.

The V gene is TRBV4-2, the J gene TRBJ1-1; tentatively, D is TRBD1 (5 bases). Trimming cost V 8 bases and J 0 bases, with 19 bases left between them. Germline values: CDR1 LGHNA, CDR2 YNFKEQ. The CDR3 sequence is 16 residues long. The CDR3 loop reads CASGRGGELMNTEAFF. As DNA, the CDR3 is TGTGCCAGCGGAAGGGGAGGAGAACTAATGAACACTGAAGCTTTCTTT.